These T cell receptor beta chains were read from a single sample in a study of OX40 agonist ivuxolimab in advanced cancers. Here immunoSEQ multiplex PCR was the method, and the copy in TCRdb shows in-frame clones only, minus some. The table records around 74,000 clones, roughly 85% of them present only once. The material was CD4+ or CD8+ T cells sorted from blood, obtained in a trial of the OX40 agonist ivuxolimab. The source is an adult with an advanced solid tumor such as melanoma, head and neck, liver or kidney cancer. Each CDR3 is given with its conserved first and last residue. A D gene is named only where the DNA matches it firmly. Size values are once, few and many counts, or a class for expanded clones, and some rows have none.

d_call: TRBD1
clone_size: -
v_call: TRBV5-1
j_call: TRBJ2-1
cdr3_aa: CASTSGGTGGYEQFF
cdr3_nt: TGCGCCAGCACCTCCGGGGGGACAGGGGGATATGAGCAGTTCTTC

d_call: -
clone_size: -
v_call: TRBV5-1
j_call: TRBJ1-1
cdr3_aa: CASSLAGTNTEAFF
cdr3_nt: TGCGCCAGCAGCTTGGCCGGGACGAACACTGAAGCTTTCTTT

d_call: -
clone_size: once
v_call: TRBV6-5
j_call: TRBJ1-6
cdr3_aa: CASSPEAPNSPLHF
cdr3_nt: TGTGCCAGCAGTCCGGAGGCCCCTAATTCACCCCTCCACTTT

d_call: TRBD1
clone_size: few
v_call: TRBV5-1
j_call: TRBJ1-6
cdr3_aa: CASSRSDRVPSPLHF
cdr3_nt: TGCGCCAGCAGCAGGTCGGACAGGGTACCTTCACCCCTCCACTTT

d_call: TRBD2
clone_size: -
v_call: TRBV11-2
j_call: TRBJ2-5
cdr3_aa: CASSLLGTSGVRETQYF
cdr3_nt: TGTGCCAGCAGCTTATTAGGGACTAGCGGGGTCCGGGAGACCCAGTACTTC

d_call: -
clone_size: -
v_call: TRBV6-5
j_call: TRBJ1-2
cdr3_aa: CASSHSGAHGYTF
cdr3_nt: TGTGCCAGCAGTCACTCCGGGGCCCATGGCTACACCTTC

d_call: -
clone_size: -
v_call: TRBV4-2
j_call: TRBJ2-5
cdr3_aa: CASSQGAQTVETQYF
cdr3_nt: TGTGCCAGCAGCCAAGGGGCCCAGACGGTGGAGACCCAGTACTTC

d_call: TRBD1
clone_size: -
v_call: TRBV30
j_call: TRBJ2-2
cdr3_aa: CAWRLSGTVTGELFF
cdr3_nt: TGTGCCTGGAGGCTATCCGGGACAGTCACCGGGGAGCTGTTTTTT

d_call: TRBD1
clone_size: -
v_call: TRBV7-8
j_call: TRBJ2-1
cdr3_aa: CASSLALSSSGTGHNEQFF
cdr3_nt: TGTGCCAGCAGCTTAGCGCTGTCTTCATCCGGGACAGGGCACAATGAGCAGTTCTTC

d_call: TRBD1
clone_size: -
v_call: TRBV6-1
j_call: TRBJ2-5
cdr3_aa: CASSEYVGTGLKETQYF
cdr3_nt: TGTGCCAGCAGTGAATATGTAGGGACAGGGTTGAAAGAGACCCAGTACTTC

d_call: -
clone_size: -
v_call: TRBV19
j_call: TRBJ1-2
cdr3_aa: CASGTINYGYTF
cdr3_nt: TGTGCCAGTGGGACAATTAACTATGGCTACACCTTC

d_call: -
clone_size: -
v_call: TRBV7-2
j_call: TRBJ2-7
cdr3_aa: CASSPGHQSYEQYF
cdr3_nt: TGTGCCAGCAGCCCGGGACACCAGTCCTACGAGCAGTACTTC

d_call: -
clone_size: -
v_call: TRBV11-2
j_call: TRBJ2-1
cdr3_aa: CASSFQQGTYNEQFF
cdr3_nt: TGTGCCAGCAGCTTTCAACAGGGTACCTACAATGAGCAGTTCTTC

d_call: -
clone_size: -
v_call: TRBV7-2
j_call: TRBJ2-6
cdr3_aa: CASSDGSGANVLTF
cdr3_nt: TGTGCCAGCAGCGACGGCTCTGGGGCCAACGTCCTGACTTTC

d_call: -
clone_size: -
v_call: TRBV11-1
j_call: TRBJ1-6
cdr3_aa: CASSSASGDSPLHF
cdr3_nt: TGTGCCAGCAGCTCAGCCTCTGGGGATTCACCCCTCCACTTT

d_call: -
clone_size: -
v_call: TRBV5-8
j_call: TRBJ1-6
cdr3_aa: CASSLNPQGSYNSPLHF
cdr3_nt: TGTGCCAGCAGCCTAAACCCCCAGGGCTCCTATAATTCACCCCTCCACTTT

d_call: TRBD1
clone_size: -
v_call: TRBV2
j_call: TRBJ2-1
cdr3_aa: CASIEDRVSGNEQFF
cdr3_nt: TGTGCCAGCATTGAGGACAGGGTGTCGGGGAATGAGCAGTTCTTC